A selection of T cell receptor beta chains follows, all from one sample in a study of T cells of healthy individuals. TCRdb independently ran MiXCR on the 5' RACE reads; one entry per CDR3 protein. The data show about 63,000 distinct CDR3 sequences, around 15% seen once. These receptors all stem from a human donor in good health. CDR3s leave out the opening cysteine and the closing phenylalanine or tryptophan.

cdr3_aa: ASSLAHDEQF
v_call: TRBV5-1
cdr3_length: 10
j_call: TRBJ2-1

cdr3_aa: ASSLGTLDYEQY
v_call: TRBV28
cdr3_length: 12
j_call: TRBJ2-7

cdr3_aa: AIRGETQY
v_call: TRBV28
cdr3_length: 8
j_call: TRBJ2-5

cdr3_aa: ASSAQDLGNTIY
v_call: TRBV9
cdr3_length: 12
j_call: TRBJ1-3

cdr3_aa: SVRSSGYEQY
v_call: TRBV29-1
cdr3_length: 10
j_call: TRBJ2-7

cdr3_aa: ASGLGPNTEAF
v_call: TRBV12-5
cdr3_length: 11
j_call: TRBJ1-1

cdr3_aa: ASSVGEGRGNTEAF
v_call: TRBV4-1
cdr3_length: 14
j_call: TRBJ1-1

cdr3_aa: ASRSSGGADTQY
v_call: TRBV12-3/TRBV12-4
cdr3_length: 12
j_call: TRBJ2-3

cdr3_aa: ASTPTGSGYEQY
v_call: TRBV28
cdr3_length: 12
j_call: TRBJ2-7

cdr3_aa: ASSLRSGSSGANVLT
v_call: TRBV12-3/TRBV12-4
cdr3_length: 15
j_call: TRBJ2-6

cdr3_aa: AWRSGPVGKNIQY
v_call: TRBV30
cdr3_length: 13
j_call: TRBJ2-4

cdr3_aa: ASSEFGGYPG
v_call: TRBV6-1
cdr3_length: 10
j_call: TRBJ2-3

cdr3_aa: ASSQSLAWGTEAF
v_call: TRBV3-1
cdr3_length: 13
j_call: TRBJ1-1

cdr3_aa: ASSLGATNSPLH
v_call: TRBV12-3/TRBV12-4
cdr3_length: 12
j_call: TRBJ1-6

cdr3_aa: ASSSGTANTEAF
v_call: TRBV11-1
cdr3_length: 12
j_call: TRBJ1-1

cdr3_aa: ASSVSGGTEAF
v_call: TRBV9
cdr3_length: 11
j_call: TRBJ1-1

cdr3_aa: ASSRHIAGDTQY
v_call: TRBV4-1
cdr3_length: 12
j_call: TRBJ2-3

cdr3_aa: ASSMGTSGGARDSYEQY
v_call: TRBV27
cdr3_length: 17
j_call: TRBJ2-7

cdr3_aa: ASSQENLSGTGETQY
v_call: TRBV23-1
cdr3_length: 15
j_call: TRBJ2-5

cdr3_aa: ASSQAWAGGQGSEKLF
v_call: TRBV4-2
cdr3_length: 16
j_call: TRBJ1-4

cdr3_aa: ASSLAQGAGTGELF
v_call: TRBV11-1
cdr3_length: 14
j_call: TRBJ2-2

cdr3_aa: ASRRFTGTPTDTQY
v_call: TRBV11-2
cdr3_length: 14
j_call: TRBJ2-3

cdr3_aa: ASSLGKAYEQY
v_call: TRBV27
cdr3_length: 11
j_call: TRBJ2-7

cdr3_aa: SVKMGPENTIY
v_call: TRBV29-1
cdr3_length: 11
j_call: TRBJ1-3

cdr3_aa: ASSFSSWGDQPQH
v_call: TRBV2
cdr3_length: 13
j_call: TRBJ1-5

cdr3_aa: ASSQEKGYEQF
v_call: TRBV4-1
cdr3_length: 11
j_call: TRBJ2-1

cdr3_aa: ASSLDLSEAF
v_call: TRBV5-1
cdr3_length: 10
j_call: TRBJ1-1

cdr3_aa: ASSPPGPGELF
v_call: TRBV3-1
cdr3_length: 11
j_call: TRBJ2-2

cdr3_aa: SAGTGEKLF
v_call: TRBV20-1
cdr3_length: 9
j_call: TRBJ1-4

cdr3_aa: ASNRPFAGGPYEQY
v_call: TRBV6-2/TRBV6-3
cdr3_length: 14
j_call: TRBJ2-7

cdr3_aa: ASSLVQGGYTEAF
v_call: TRBV27
cdr3_length: 13
j_call: TRBJ1-1

cdr3_aa: ASSDRVELDQY
v_call: TRBV6-2/TRBV6-3
cdr3_length: 11
j_call: TRBJ2-4

cdr3_aa: SGAGTSGGAGETQY
v_call: TRBV20-1
cdr3_length: 14
j_call: TRBJ2-5

cdr3_aa: ASRASDYNEQF
v_call: TRBV5-1
cdr3_length: 11
j_call: TRBJ2-1

cdr3_aa: ASSSRGYTEAF
v_call: TRBV6-2/TRBV6-3
cdr3_length: 11
j_call: TRBJ1-1

cdr3_aa: SVEGHPNTEAF
v_call: TRBV29-1
cdr3_length: 11
j_call: TRBJ1-1

cdr3_aa: SARGSVSYEQY
v_call: TRBV20-1
cdr3_length: 11
j_call: TRBJ2-7

cdr3_aa: ASSVGDRGVETQY
v_call: TRBV9
cdr3_length: 13
j_call: TRBJ2-5

cdr3_aa: ASSLPKSDTQY
v_call: TRBV7-3
cdr3_length: 11
j_call: TRBJ2-3

cdr3_aa: ASSLYGGGSNQPQH
v_call: TRBV27
cdr3_length: 14
j_call: TRBJ1-5

cdr3_aa: ASSAGSNTGELF
v_call: TRBV6-4
cdr3_length: 12
j_call: TRBJ2-2

cdr3_aa: ASSEWLLQSYNEQF
v_call: TRBV6-1
cdr3_length: 14
j_call: TRBJ2-1

cdr3_aa: ASSFGQGNTDTQY
v_call: TRBV12-3/TRBV12-4
cdr3_length: 13
j_call: TRBJ2-3

cdr3_aa: ASSLVAGRREAF
v_call: TRBV11-2
cdr3_length: 12
j_call: TRBJ1-1

cdr3_aa: ASSRQGGLVNIQY
v_call: TRBV9
cdr3_length: 13
j_call: TRBJ2-4

cdr3_aa: ASSLGTGDQETQY
v_call: TRBV18
cdr3_length: 13
j_call: TRBJ2-5

cdr3_aa: ASSPTGGDTEAF
v_call: TRBV9
cdr3_length: 12
j_call: TRBJ1-1

cdr3_aa: ASSHRPGPSYEQY
v_call: TRBV4-1
cdr3_length: 13
j_call: TRBJ2-7

cdr3_aa: ASSLGGWSNEKLF
v_call: TRBV12-3/TRBV12-4
cdr3_length: 13
j_call: TRBJ1-4

cdr3_aa: ASSEGTVEQY
v_call: TRBV6-1
cdr3_length: 10
j_call: TRBJ2-7

cdr3_aa: ASSLVRGETGELF
v_call: TRBV11-3
cdr3_length: 13
j_call: TRBJ2-2

cdr3_aa: ASFRGAQQY
v_call: TRBV7-2
cdr3_length: 9
j_call: TRBJ2-7

cdr3_aa: ASLLAGGGYEQY
v_call: TRBV6-2/TRBV6-3
cdr3_length: 12
j_call: TRBJ2-7

cdr3_aa: SARDRGSGGTEAF
v_call: TRBV20-1
cdr3_length: 13
j_call: TRBJ1-1

cdr3_aa: ASSLGLAGAREQY
v_call: TRBV14
cdr3_length: 13
j_call: TRBJ2-7

cdr3_aa: SASPGGGGAEEQY
v_call: TRBV20-1
cdr3_length: 13
j_call: TRBJ2-7

cdr3_aa: ASSTAGTSRSETQY
v_call: TRBV6-5
cdr3_length: 14
j_call: TRBJ2-5